Listed below are T cell receptor beta chains from one sample, sequenced in a study of blood T cell repertoires in COVID-19. The method was immunoSEQ multiplex PCR; TCRdb's version includes in-frame clones alone and lacks a portion of them. This sample has around 250,000 clones, with around nine tenths found just once. The specimen sequenced was PBMCs or T cells enriched from blood (not recorded which). The receptors here all came from a woman aged 45-65 years who had recovered from COVID-19. Each CDR3 is given with its conserved first and last residue. Fields, in order: J gene, V gene, clone size, D gene, CDR3 length, CDR3 DNA, CDR3 protein. A D gene is named only where the DNA matches it firmly. Clone size appears in some rows only: once, few, many, or a class for an expanded clone.

j_call: TRBJ1-5
v_call: TRBV7-9
clone_size: once
d_call: TRBD1
cdr3_length: 16
cdr3_nt: TGTGCCAGCAGCCGATATACAGGGGGCATCGGTCAGCCCCAGCATTTT
cdr3_aa: CASSRYTGGIGQPQHF

j_call: TRBJ2-7
v_call: TRBV24-1
clone_size: NA
d_call: TRBD1
cdr3_length: 14
cdr3_nt: TGTGCCACTACGACTGGACAGGGGGTCCACGAGCAGTACTTC
cdr3_aa: CATTTGQGVHEQYF

j_call: TRBJ1-5
v_call: TRBV6-5
clone_size: NA
d_call: NA
cdr3_length: 13
cdr3_nt: TGTGCCAGCACCAGGACTCGCAATCAGCCCCAGCATTTT
cdr3_aa: CASTRTRNQPQHF

j_call: TRBJ2-5
v_call: TRBV7-9
clone_size: NA
d_call: NA
cdr3_length: 14
cdr3_nt: TGTGCCAGCAGCGTAACAGGTTTAGGGGAGACCCAGTACTTC
cdr3_aa: CASSVTGLGETQYF

j_call: TRBJ2-1
v_call: TRBV18
clone_size: NA
d_call: TRBD2
cdr3_length: 15
cdr3_nt: TGTGCCAGCTCACCAACTAGCGGGAGGACCAATGAGCAGTTCTTC
cdr3_aa: CASSPTSGRTNEQFF

j_call: TRBJ2-3
v_call: TRBV5-5
clone_size: NA
d_call: NA
cdr3_length: 13
cdr3_nt: TGTGCCAGCAGCTTGCTTCGCACAGATACGCAGTATTTT
cdr3_aa: CASSLLRTDTQYF

j_call: TRBJ2-7
v_call: TRBV2
clone_size: NA
d_call: TRBD2
cdr3_length: 14
cdr3_nt: TGTGCCAGCAGTCCCGGGACTAGCGGACGCGAGCAGTACTTC
cdr3_aa: CASSPGTSGREQYF

j_call: TRBJ2-1
v_call: TRBV6-7
clone_size: NA
d_call: TRBD2
cdr3_length: 15
cdr3_nt: TGTGCCAGCATCCGACGGGGGAGGGCACGGAATGAGCAGTTCTTC
cdr3_aa: CASIRRGRARNEQFF

j_call: TRBJ2-1
v_call: TRBV2
clone_size: NA
d_call: TRBD1
cdr3_length: 14
cdr3_nt: TGTGCCAGCAGTGAAGCGGGACAGTACAATGAGCAGTTCTTC
cdr3_aa: CASSEAGQYNEQFF

j_call: TRBJ2-5
v_call: TRBV7-3
clone_size: NA
d_call: TRBD2
cdr3_length: 19
cdr3_nt: TGTGCCAGCAGCTCCACCCCCCGGACTAGCGGGAGGGGGCTGAAGACCCAGTACTTC
cdr3_aa: CASSSTPRTSGRGLKTQYF

j_call: TRBJ1-1
v_call: TRBV7-9
clone_size: NA
d_call: NA
cdr3_length: 15
cdr3_nt: TGTGCCAGCAGCGAAGCACAGGGCCGGAACACTGAAGCTTTCTTT
cdr3_aa: CASSEAQGRNTEAFF

j_call: TRBJ1-4
v_call: TRBV2
clone_size: NA
d_call: TRBD1
cdr3_length: 15
cdr3_nt: TGTGCCAGCATAAACCTTGGGACAGAAAGTGAAAAACTGTTTTTT
cdr3_aa: CASINLGTESEKLFF

j_call: TRBJ2-1
v_call: TRBV28
clone_size: NA
d_call: TRBD2
cdr3_length: 16
cdr3_nt: TGTGCCAGCAGTTCGCCGACTAGCGGACCCTACAATGAGCAGTTCTTC
cdr3_aa: CASSSPTSGPYNEQFF

j_call: TRBJ1-4
v_call: TRBV30
clone_size: NA
d_call: NA
cdr3_length: 14
cdr3_nt: TGTGCCTGGAGTAGGACAGCTAATAATGAAAAACTGTTTTTT
cdr3_aa: CAWSRTANNEKLFF

j_call: TRBJ1-1
v_call: TRBV5-1
clone_size: NA
d_call: NA
cdr3_length: 13
cdr3_nt: TGCGCCAGCAGCTTCACAGGGAACACTGAAGCTTTCTTT
cdr3_aa: CASSFTGNTEAFF

j_call: TRBJ2-3
v_call: TRBV5-5
clone_size: NA
d_call: NA
cdr3_length: 14
cdr3_nt: TGTGCCAGCAGCGCGGACAGTAGCACAGATACGCAGTATTTT
cdr3_aa: CASSADSSTDTQYF

j_call: TRBJ2-2
v_call: TRBV7-9
clone_size: NA
d_call: NA
cdr3_length: 15
cdr3_nt: TGTGCCAGCAGCTTAGGTCGGGGATTGGCCGGGGAGCTGTTTTTT
cdr3_aa: CASSLGRGLAGELFF

j_call: TRBJ1-3
v_call: TRBV4-1
clone_size: NA
d_call: NA
cdr3_length: 12
cdr3_nt: TGCGCCAGCAGCCCAGGGCTAAACACCATATATTTT
cdr3_aa: CASSPGLNTIYF

j_call: TRBJ1-1
v_call: TRBV10-3
clone_size: NA
d_call: NA
cdr3_length: 14
cdr3_nt: TGTGCCATCAGTGGCGGGGTACTGAACACTGAAGCTTTCTTT
cdr3_aa: CAISGGVLNTEAFF

j_call: TRBJ2-1
v_call: TRBV7-8
clone_size: NA
d_call: TRBD2
cdr3_length: 15
cdr3_nt: TGTGCCAGCAGCGTGGGACTAAAACTTTCCAATGAGCAGTTCTTC
cdr3_aa: CASSVGLKLSNEQFF

j_call: TRBJ2-2
v_call: TRBV10-3
clone_size: once
d_call: TRBD1
cdr3_length: 16
cdr3_nt: TGTGCCATCAGCCCGGGACAGGGGGCGGGCACCGGGGAGCTGTTTTTT
cdr3_aa: CAISPGQGAGTGELFF

j_call: TRBJ1-2
v_call: TRBV6-2/TRBV6-3
clone_size: few
d_call: TRBD1
cdr3_length: 14
cdr3_nt: TGTGCCAGCAGTTACTCGGGGACAGCCTATGGCTACACCTTC
cdr3_aa: CASSYSGTAYGYTF

j_call: TRBJ2-7
v_call: TRBV29-1
clone_size: NA
d_call: TRBD1
cdr3_length: 14
cdr3_nt: TGCAGCGTTGAGTTTTCGGGACAGGTATACGAGCAGTACTTC
cdr3_aa: CSVEFSGQVYEQYF

j_call: TRBJ2-2
v_call: TRBV5-5
clone_size: NA
d_call: NA
cdr3_length: 15
cdr3_nt: TGTGCCAGCAGCTCGTCGAACAGGGACACCGGGGAGCTGTTTTTT
cdr3_aa: CASSSSNRDTGELFF

j_call: TRBJ2-7
v_call: TRBV28
clone_size: NA
d_call: NA
cdr3_length: 15
cdr3_nt: TGTGCCAGCAGTTTCCGGGAAATTGCGGCCTACGAGCAGTACTTC
cdr3_aa: CASSFREIAAYEQYF

j_call: TRBJ2-2
v_call: TRBV30
clone_size: NA
d_call: TRBD2
cdr3_length: 18
cdr3_nt: TGTGCCTGGAATCTGGGGGGACTAGCTCGATGGGGCACCGGGGAGCTGTTTTTT
cdr3_aa: CAWNLGGLARWGTGELFF

j_call: TRBJ1-1
v_call: TRBV6-5
clone_size: NA
d_call: NA
cdr3_length: 13
cdr3_nt: TGTGCCAGCAGTTACTTTGGGGGGGCTGAAGCTTTCTTT
cdr3_aa: CASSYFGGAEAFF